These 23 T cell receptor beta chains came from one sample sequenced in a study of blood T cell repertoires in COVID-19. The repertoire was sequenced with immunoSEQ multiplex PCR; TCRdb's copy has only in-frame clones and lacks some. The table records approximately 210,000 clones, 65% to 90% of them present only once. Sequenced sample: PBMCs or T cells enriched from blood (not recorded which). Receptors were obtained from a woman aged 45-65 years with acute COVID-19.

The sample holds a few counts of this clone. The chain is built from TRBV11-3 and TRBJ2-1, with TRBD2 identical over 8 bases. This CDR3 has 12 residues. Looked up from germline, CDR1 is SGHNT and CDR2 is YENEEA. After removal of 10 bases from V and 9 bases from J, the junction contained 8 bases not matched to a gene. The CDR3 DNA is TGTGCCACTCTAAACGGGGGGGCTGAGCAGTTCTTC. Amino acid sequence: CATLNGGAEQFF.

The rearrangement uses TRBV11-2 and TRBJ2-6; TRBD1 agrees at 7 bases. The CDR3 is made up of 16 amino acids. V dropped 2 bases and J dropped 3; count of bases not matched to a gene: 4. Germline values: CDR1 SGHAT, CDR2 FQNNGV. In nucleotides, the CDR3 is TGTGCCAGCAGCTTAAGGTCAGGGGGTGGGGCCAACGTCCTGACTTTC. Translated, it gives CASSLRSGGGANVLTF. Filled out from reference TRBV11-2 and TRBJ2-6, the complete variable domain reads EAGVAQSPRYKIIEKRQSVAFWCNPISGHATLYWYQQILGQGPKLLIQFQNNGVVDDSQLPKDRFSAERLKGVDSTLKIQPAKLEDSAVYLCASSLRSGGGANVLTFGAGSRLTVL.

The chain joins TRBV7-3 to TRBJ2-5; no definite D call. The better agreement between TRBJ2-7 and the DNA end casts doubt on the J call. CDR3 size: 15 residues. Germline CDR1 and CDR2: SGHTA and FQGTGA. CDR3 region: CASSLLAESSYEQYF. CDR3 DNA: TGTGCCAGCAGCTTACTGGCGGAAAGCTCCTACGAGCAGTACTTC.

The CDR3 DNA sequence: TGTGCCAGCAGCCGAGGGCCGGAGGGGTTGAACACTGAAGCTTTCTTT. It is translated as CASSRGPEGLNTEAFF. The chain carries TRBV7-9 and TRBJ1-1; D possibly corresponds to TRBD1 (5 bases). In germline, CDR1 is SEHNR, CDR2 FQNEAQ (reference sequence). CDR3 length: 16 residues. V lost 5 bases to trimming and J lost 0 bases, with 16 bases between them.

The genes are TRBV15 and TRBJ2-7; 7 nucleotides align to TRBD1. Germline V lookup: CDR1 LNHNV, CDR2 YYDKDF (reference sequence). V lost 0 bases and J lost 1; bases outside the gene matches: 6. The CDR3 is 16 amino acids. The CDR3 nucleotides are TGTGCCACCAGCAGAGAAGGACAGGTAGTTTCCTACGAGCAGTACTTC. Its protein product is CATSREGQVVSYEQYF.

J is TRBJ1-1 and V is TRBV2; a possible D gene is TRBD1 (5 bases). The CDR3 consists of 14 residues. Trimming took off 6 bases at V and 1 base at J, with 12 bases between the two ends. The germline V gene has CDR1 SNHLY and CDR2 FYNNEI. CDR3 DNA: TGTGCCAGCAGCAAAGTGGGGGGGAACACTGAAGCTTTCTTT. Protein product: CASSKVGGNTEAFF.

CDR3 protein: CASSQVPRGIYGYTF. In DNA form, the CDR3 reads TGCGCCAGCAGCCAAGTACCCCGGGGAATATATGGCTACACCTTC. The chain is built from TRBV4-1 and TRBJ1-2, with unresolved D. The CDR3 contains 15 residues. V was pared by 1 base and J by 5 bases, with 14 bases between. The V gene's germline CDR1 is MGHRA and CDR2 YSYEKL.

This rearrangement joins TRBV18 to TRBJ2-3; TRBD2 matches at 8 bases. V lost 2 bases to trimming and J lost 5 bases; unmatched junction nucleotides: 9. The CDR3 runs to 16 residues. Germline CDR1 reads KGHSH; CDR2 reads LQKENI. The CDR3 reads CASSPSDGGARDTQYF. CDR3 bases: TGTGCCAGCTCACCATCGGACGGGGGGGCCCGAGATACGCAGTATTTT.

The V and J genes are TRBV3-1 (or the pseudogene TRBV3-2) and TRBJ2-2; 7 nucleotides align to TRBD1. CDR3 size: 15 residues. CDR1 LGHDT and CDR2 YNNKEL come from the germline V gene (reference sequence). V shed 0 bases and J 5 bases; nucleotides not matched to a gene: 3. CDR3 bases: TGTGCCAGCAGCCAAGATCTGGGACAGACCGGGGAGCTGTTTTTT. Translated, it gives CASSQDLGQTGELFF.

This clone was detected once. The chain couples TRBV7-2 to TRBJ2-1, with D perhaps TRBD2 (8 bases). CDR1 is SGHTA, CDR2 FQGNSA, per germline. V gave up 5 bases and J gave up 10 bases, with 21 bases separating them. The CDR3 sequence is 15 residues long. The CDR3 DNA sequence: TGTGCCAGCAGCCCAGACAGGGTAGCGGGGAGGGAGCAGTTCTTC. Protein: CASSPDRVAGREQFF.

The chain employs TRBV11-2 and TRBJ2-7; weak D call: TRBD1 (5 bases). Per the germline V gene, CDR1 is SGHAT and CDR2 is FQNNGV. Trimming pared 5 bases from V and 6 bases from J, leaving 11 bases between. This CDR3 spans 12 amino acids. The DNA for the CDR3 is TGTGCCAGCAGCCCCGCAGGGCGCGAGCAGTACTTC. The encoded protein is CASSPAGREQYF.

This clone was detected only a few times. The chain couples TRBV6-6 to TRBJ2-2; 11 bases agree with TRBD2. V was clipped by 6 bases and J by 7 bases; unmatched bases: 4. The CDR3 runs to 14 residues. Germline CDR1 and CDR2: MNHNY and SVGAGI (reference sequence). The CDR3 DNA reads TGTGCCAGCAGCTTGGGACTAGCGGACGGGGAGCTGTTTTTT. Its translation is CASSLGLADGELFF.

V is TRBV7-9 and J is TRBJ1-6, with a possible D match to TRBD1 (6 bases). The germline V gene encodes CDR1 SEHNR and CDR2 FQNEAQ (reference sequence). V was shortened by 4 bases and J by 9 bases, with 19 bases between the two germline ends. The CDR3 has 16 residues. Here the CDR3 reads CASSSNLDSVGSPLHF. The DNA for the CDR3 is TGTGCCAGCAGCTCTAACTTGGACAGTGTGGGTTCACCCCTCCACTTT. Full variable domain (remainder filled in from reference TRBV7-9 and TRBJ1-6): DTGVSQNPRHKITKRGQNVTFRCDPISEHNRLYWYRQTLGQGPEFLTYFQNEAQLEKSRLLSDRFSAERPKGSFSTLEIQRTEQGDSAMYLCASSSNLDSVGSPLHFGNGTRLTVT.

J is TRBJ2-1 and V is TRBV11-2, with 7 positions matching TRBD1. Germline values: CDR1 SGHAT, CDR2 FQNNGV. V shed 5 bases, J shed 7 bases, and the junction held 8 bases outside the gene matches. The CDR3 contains 14 residues. As DNA, the CDR3 is TGTGCCAGCAGCCCCACTGGGACAGCTAATGAGCAGTTCTTC. Residues: CASSPTGTANEQFF.

This clone was counted a few times. The identical CDR3 is also encoded by other nucleotide sequences in the sample. The chain has TRBV4-1 and TRBJ1-4; a weak D match, TRBD1 (6 bases). CDR1 and CDR2 (germline): MGHRA, YSYEKL. The CDR3 contains 13 residues. V lost 6 bases and J 7 bases, leaving 12 bases between the germline ends. The CDR3 DNA reads as TGCGCCAGCAGTCTCGGACAGTTTGAAAAACTGTTTTTT. This codes for CASSLGQFEKLFF.

The V and J genes are TRBV29-1 and TRBJ1-2; the match to TRBD1 covers 9 bases. The CDR3 length is 13 residues. V lost 6 bases and J lost 4; bases outside the gene matches: 6. Germline V gene sequence: CDR1 SQVTM, CDR2 ANQGSEA. CDR3 sequence (DNA): TGCAGCGTAACAGGGGGCCAAGGCTATGGCTACACCTTC. Translating it yields CSVTGGQGYGYTF. The whole variable domain, filled in from reference TRBV29-1 and TRBJ1-2, reads SAVISQKPSRDICQRGTSLTIQCQVDSQVTMMFWYRQQPGQSLTLIATANQGSEATYESGFVIDKFPISRPNLTFSTLTVSNMSPEDSSIYLCSVTGGQGYGYTFGSGTRLTVV.

The J gene is TRBJ1-6, the V gene TRBV6-5; D is undetermined. The V end was cut by 0 bases, the J end by 9 bases, with 15 bases between. Germline V gene data show CDR1 as MNHEY and CDR2 as SVGAGI. The CDR3 length is 16 residues. This chain's CDR3 is CASSYSPAAYGSPLHF. Here the CDR3 DNA reads TGTGCCAGCAGTTACTCGCCGGCGGCCTACGGTTCACCCCTCCACTTT.

The rearrangement links TRBV28 to TRBJ2-5; perhaps TRBD1 as D (8 bases). The CDR3 runs 14 residues. V was pared by 6 bases and J by 1 base, with 12 bases between. Germline V gives CDR1 MDHEN, CDR2 SYDVKM. Here the CDR3 reads CASRQGGIQETQYF. CDR3 coding DNA: TGTGCCAGCAGACAGGGGGGGATCCAAGAGACCCAGTACTTC. Full variable domain (remainder filled in from reference TRBV28 and TRBJ2-5): DVKVTQSSRYLVKRTGEKVFLECVQDMDHENMFWYRQDPGLGLRLIYFSYDVKMKEKGDIPEGYSVSREKKERFSLILESASTNQTSMYLCASRQGGIQETQYFGPGTRLLVL.

This clone was observed a single time. CDR3 region: CSARDLGGQYF. In nucleotides, the CDR3 is TGCAGTGCTAGAGATCTCGGGGGACAGTACTTC. This rearrangement joins TRBV20-1 to TRBJ2-5, with D possibly being TRBD2 (6 bases). This CDR3 is 11 amino acids long. CDR1 is DFQATT and CDR2 is SNEGSKA in the germline V gene (reference sequence). V gave up 0 bases and J gave up 11 bases, with 10 bases separating them.

DNA for the CDR3: TGCGCCAGCAGCCTGAGCGGGGGGAGGCAAGAGACCCAGTACTTC. The encoded protein is CASSLSGGRQETQYF. This chain uses TRBV10-2 with TRBJ2-5, with 9 bases identical to TRBD2. Per germline, CDR1 WSHSY and CDR2 SAAADI. With 6 bases clipped from V and 2 bases from J, the junction kept 7 bases outside the gene matches. This CDR3 has 15 residues.

This chain connects TRBV7-9 to TRBJ1-1; the D gene is possibly TRBD1 (5 bases). The ends were cut back, 1 base at V and 8 bases at J, with 11 bases in the middle. In germline, CDR1 is SEHNR, CDR2 FQNEAQ (reference sequence). CDR3 length equals 13 residues. CDR3 DNA: TGTGCCAGCAGCTTAGGGGTGGAGGGGGAAGCTTTCTTT. As protein: CASSLGVEGEAFF.

V usage is TRBV21-1 and J usage is TRBJ2-1; the table calls TRBD2, which could not be checked here. TRBV21-1 represents a pseudogene. The CDR3 has 17 amino acids. The CDR3 sequence is CASSTRRGDPPYNEQFF. CDR3 nucleotides: TGTGCCAGCAGCACAAGGCGTGGAGATCCCCCCTACAATGAGCAGTTCTTC.

This clone was counted only a few times. This chain links TRBV19 with TRBJ2-7, with 8 bases aligning to TRBD2. V trimming: 3 bases; J trimming: 4 bases; junction bases outside the gene matches: 5. The CDR3 is 14 residues long. Germline-derived CDR1 and CDR2 are LNHDA and SQIVND (reference sequence). The CDR3 nucleotides are TGTGCCAGTAGTATCGACGGGGGGGTTTACGAGCAGTACTTC. Encoded protein: CASSIDGGVYEQYF.